These 25 T cell receptor beta chains were sequenced from one sample in a study of CD8+ T cells in alopecia areata. cDNA prepared by RNA extraction and subsequent reverse transcription served as the template for sequencing. Produced via immunoSEQ multiplex PCR; TCRdb's table is partial and in-frame only. The sample consists of 200,000 or so clones, roughly two fifths of them appearing once. The treatment: oral pan-JAK inhibitor, 5-10 mg twice daily. The input for sequencing was CD4+ T cells sorted from blood, taken at roughly week 30, from a patient treated with tofacitinib. Every receptor here comes from a human donor with alopecia areata.

The gene calls are TRBV10-1 and TRBJ2-5, with 8 bases matching TRBD1. The CDR3 has 15 residues. The V and J ends lost 5 bases and 5 bases, in that order; junction bases with no gene match: 10. Germline loops: CDR1 WNHNN, CDR2 SYGVQD (reference sequence). The CDR3 coding sequence is TGCGCCAGCAGTTCCACCGGGACAGGACGCGAGACCCAGTACTTC. Translated: CASSSTGTGRETQYF.

This sequence joins TRBV25-1 and TRBJ2-1; D is possibly TRBD2 (7 bases). Trimming pared 6 bases from V and 2 bases from J, leaving 11 bases between. The germline V gene encodes CDR1 MGHDK and CDR2 SYGVNS. The CDR3 is made up of 14 amino acids. The CDR3 DNA is TGTGCCAGCAGAACGGGGGGCCCCTACAATGAGCAGTTCTTC. Translation gives CASRTGGPYNEQFF.

The count of this clone is one. This chain uses TRBV18 with TRBJ2-6, with TRBD1 identical over 7 bases. V was clipped by 5 bases and J by 0 bases; unmatched bases: 7. This CDR3 region has 17 residues. Germline-derived CDR1 and CDR2 are KGHSH and LQKENI. The CDR3 here is CASSRQGPSSGANVLTF. CDR3 DNA sequence: TGTGCCAGCTCAAGACAGGGCCCCTCCTCTGGGGCCAACGTCCTGACTTTC.

This clone was seen a handful of times. The chain links TRBV2 to TRBJ2-6; D call uncertain. CDR1 is SNHLY, CDR2 FYNNEI, per germline. The CDR3 contains 15 residues. The CDR3 protein is CAGGVFSSGANVLTF. The CDR3 nucleotides are TGTGCTGGTGGAGTCTTTTCCTCTGGGGCCAACGTCCTGACTTTC.

V gene TRBV28 combines with J gene TRBJ2-1; 9 bases are shared with TRBD1. V lost 4 bases, J lost 6 bases, and 13 bases stayed unmatched. CDR3 length equals 17 residues. Germline V gives CDR1 MDHEN, CDR2 SYDVKM. CDR3 in DNA: TGTGCCAGCAGTTCCTCGGGACAGGGCTTATTGGGCAATGAGCAGTTCTTC. Translating it yields CASSSSGQGLLGNEQFF.

The rearrangement joins TRBV18 to TRBJ2-5; 7 bases line up with TRBD1. Germline CDR1 is KGHSH and CDR2 is LQKENI. V shed 3 bases, J shed 3 bases, and the junction held 16 bases outside the gene matches. CDR3 length equals 18 residues. The CDR3 loop is CASSPVKTTGIIKETQYF. CDR3 in DNA: TGTGCCAGCTCACCCGTTAAGACGACAGGGATTATTAAAGAGACCCAGTACTTC.

The chain carries TRBV14 and TRBJ2-3, with TRBD2 as a possible D gene (5 bases). The CDR3 totals 17 residues. Looked up from germline, CDR1 is SGHDN and CDR2 is FVKESK. Deletions cut 0 bases from V and 0 bases from J, with 13 bases between. The chain's CDR3 is CASSQEPASRSTDTQYF. CDR3 coding DNA: TGTGCCAGCAGCCAAGAACCGGCTAGCCGTAGCACAGATACGCAGTATTTT.

V and J are TRBV4-2 and TRBJ2-4, with TRBD2 matching over 12 bases. Germline lookup yields CDR1 LGHNA and CDR2 YNFKEQ. This CDR3 has 18 amino acids. With V trimmed by 2 bases and J by 3 bases, 8 bases remained unmatched. In nucleotides, the CDR3 is TGTGCCAGCAGCCAATGGTCTAGCGGGGGGGTTGGCAAAAACATTCAGTACTTC. This sequence encodes CASSQWSSGGVGKNIQYF.

V and J are TRBV7-2 and TRBJ2-7; 7 nucleotides match TRBD1. V shed 5 bases, J shed 6 bases, and the junction held 4 bases outside the gene matches. CDR3 length: 12 amino acids. Germline-derived CDR1 and CDR2 are SGHTA and FQGNSA. CDR3 sequence: CASSRTGVEQYF. In nucleotides, the CDR3 is TGTGCCAGCAGCAGAACAGGGGTCGAGCAGTACTTC.

A few counts support this clone. The rearrangement joins TRBV30 to TRBJ2-5; D is unresolved. Trimming stripped 2 bases from V and 5 bases from J, with 12 bases between. CDR1 and CDR2 (germline): GTSNPN, SVGIG (reference sequence). This CDR3 has 13 residues. The CDR3 spells CAWSSRRAETQYF. For the CDR3, the DNA is TGTGCCTGGAGTAGTCGAAGGGCGGAGACCCAGTACTTC.

This chain joins TRBV27 and TRBJ2-7; the match to TRBD1 covers 9 bases. This CDR3 spans 14 amino acids. Unmatched junction bases numbered 11, after V lost 10 bases and J lost 4 bases. Germline CDR1 and CDR2: MNHEY and SMNVEV (reference sequence). CDR3 loop: CATISLGTGYEQYF. In nucleotides, the CDR3 is TGTGCCACCATCAGTTTGGGGACAGGGTACGAGCAGTACTTC.

There are many counts of this clone. CDR3 in DNA: TGTGCCAGCAGCCCCAGGGTTTCGGCTAACTATGGCTACACCTTC. This encodes CASSPRVSANYGYTF. The rearrangement uses TRBV6-1 and TRBJ1-2; TRBD1 is a possible D gene (5 bases). Between the trimmed V and J ends, which lost 6 bases and 0 bases, there was a span of 14 bases. The germline V gene has CDR1 MNHNS and CDR2 SASEGT. The CDR3 consists of 15 residues.

This clone was seen a few times. The gene calls are TRBV6-5 and TRBJ2-3; D might be TRBD1 (5 bases). Germline CDR1 and CDR2: MNHEY and SVGAGI. V lost 0 bases and J 5 bases, leaving 12 bases between the germline ends. The CDR3 has 15 residues. This CDR3 is CASSYSKGAQDTQYF. CDR3 sequence (DNA): TGTGCCAGCAGTTACTCAAAAGGGGCGCAAGATACGCAGTATTTT.

This clone was counted between two and nine times. The chain couples TRBV19 to TRBJ1-2; maybe TRBD1 (6 bases). V lost 10 bases and J lost 1, with 10 bases in between. There are 12 residues in the CDR3. From germline, CDR1 is LNHDA and CDR2 SQIVND (reference sequence). CDR3 nucleotide sequence: TGTGCCAAACAGGGTTATAACTATGGCTACACCTTC. Protein product: CAKQGYNYGYTF.

The rearrangement links TRBV29-1 to TRBJ2-1, with 11 bases lining up with TRBD1. The germline V gene encodes CDR1 SQVTM and CDR2 ANQGSEA. CDR3 length: 12 amino acids. The junction had 5 bases not matched to a gene; V was cut back by 7 bases and J by 9 bases. CDR3 protein: CSARTGGTEQFF. DNA of the CDR3: TGCAGCGCCCGGACAGGGGGCACTGAGCAGTTCTTC.

J is TRBJ1-1 and V is TRBV30, with 7 bases that match TRBD1. CDR3 length equals 14 residues. The V gene end was trimmed by 0 bases and the J gene end by 7 bases; junction bases not matched to a gene: 8. CDR1 is GTSNPN, CDR2 SVGIG, per germline (reference sequence). CDR3: CAWSVRRGPGEAFF. The CDR3 region has the DNA TGTGCCTGGAGTGTACGGAGGGGGCCCGGTGAAGCTTTCTTT.

This chain uses TRBV6-1 with TRBJ1-1; tentatively, D is TRBD1 (6 bases). This CDR3 is built from 12 residues. Trimming removed 8 bases at V and 2 bases at J, with 9 bases between. Looked up from germline, CDR1 is MNHNS and CDR2 is SASEGT. In DNA, the CDR3 is TGTGCCAGCGTCAGGGGAAACACTGAAGCTTTCTTT. It encodes CASVRGNTEAFF.

This chain connects TRBV11-2 to TRBJ2-7, with a weak D call TRBD1 (6 bases). The V end was cut by 0 bases, the J end by 2 bases, with 11 bases between. The CDR3 extends over 15 amino acids. The V gene's germline CDR1 is SGHAT and CDR2 FQNNGV. CDR3 in DNA: TGTGCCAGCAGCTTAGAGCCAGGGGTGACCTACGAGCAGTACTTC. Its translation: CASSLEPGVTYEQYF.

The chain recombines TRBV5-1 with TRBJ2-5; 8 bases fit TRBD2. The CDR3 consists of 15 residues. V trimming: 0 bases; J trimming: 3 bases; junction bases outside the gene matches: 4. From germline, CDR1 is SGHRS and CDR2 YFSETQ. The CDR3 loop is CASSLGGSGEETQYF. In nucleotides, the CDR3 is TGCGCCAGCAGCTTGGGGGGTAGCGGGGAAGAGACCCAGTACTTC.

As to this clone: Different DNA sequences within this sample yield the same CDR3. The rearrangement joins TRBV5-1 to TRBJ1-1; 9 nucleotides match TRBD1. Germline CDR1 and CDR2: SGHRS and YFSETQ. This CDR3 is 14 amino acids long. The J segment lost 4 bases and the V segment lost 2 bases, leaving 3 bases of the junction unmatched. Here the CDR3 reads CASSFATGGTEAFF. The CDR3 DNA is TGCGCCAGCAGCTTCGCGACAGGGGGCACTGAAGCTTTCTTT.

The chain employs TRBV4-1 and TRBJ1-1, with D uncertain. V lost 2 bases and J 5 bases, leaving 15 bases between the germline ends. This CDR3 is 15 amino acids long. Looked up from germline, CDR1 is MGHRA and CDR2 is YSYEKL. CDR3 region: CASSQLYRMGTEAFF. The CDR3 DNA follows: TGCGCCAGCAGCCAATTGTACCGGATGGGGACTGAAGCTTTCTTT.

Remarks on this clone: One junction end does not reproduce the germline sequence, and a read error may be involved. The chain has TRBV15 and TRBJ1-4, with a possible D match to TRBD1 (6 bases). This CDR3 contains 13 residues. Looked up from germline, CDR1 is LNHNV and CDR2 is YYDKDF (reference sequence). The CDR3 DNA reads TGTGCCACCAGCAGAGTCCACAGGGAGGATATGCTTTTT. This gives the protein CATSRVHREDMLF.

The chain has TRBV6-5 and TRBJ2-7, with D perhaps given as TRBD1 or TRBD2 (5 bases each). CDR3 size: 14 residues. V was trimmed by 5 bases and J by 0 bases, leaving 11 bases between them. Germline V gives CDR1 MNHEY, CDR2 SVGAGI. CDR3 sequence reads: CASSTGDLSYEQYF. CDR3 DNA: TGTGCCAGCAGTACCGGGGACCTCTCCTACGAGCAGTACTTC.

J is TRBJ2-7 and V is TRBV6-5; D may be TRBD1 or TRBD2 (5 bases each). Germline CDR1 MNHEY, CDR2 SVGAGI. The CDR3 sequence is 11 residues long. V gave up 6 bases and J gave up 10 bases, with 13 bases separating them. CDR3: CASRTRDLQYF. The CDR3 DNA sequence: TGTGCCAGCAGGACAAGGGACCTACAGTACTTC.

The chain joins TRBV4-1 to TRBJ2-3; TRBD1 matches at 9 bases. Trimming took 0 bases from V and 3 from J; bases not matched to a gene: 4. This CDR3 comprises 16 residues. CDR1 and CDR2 (germline): MGHRA, YSYEKL. The CDR3 here is CASSQDRDRVTDTQYF. CDR3 bases: TGCGCCAGCAGCCAAGATAGGGACAGGGTGACAGATACGCAGTATTTT.